The 10 T cell receptor beta chains reported below all come from one sample, sequenced in a study of CD4 T cells in relation to SARS-CoV-2 and coronaviruses. Clones were sequenced by immunoSEQ multiplex PCR, and TCRdb holds only the in-frame ones, with some missing. The sample includes 31,000 or so clones, about two thirds of them seen just once. These receptors have no identified antigens. The unexposed donors gave CD4+ T cells in 2011-2018, prior to COVID-19. Isolation of CD4+ T cells took place after about 9 days in culture. Input material: CD4+ T cells from PBMCs, cultured in vitro. The receptors stem from a human donor in good health.

This chain connects TRBV10-3 to TRBJ2-5; no definite D call. Per the germline V gene, CDR1 is ENHRY and CDR2 is SYGVKD. V gave up 0 bases and J gave up 5 bases, with 13 bases separating them. The CDR3 consists of 15 residues. In nucleotides, the CDR3 is TGTGCCATCAGTGAGTCGCGTAATCGCGGTGAGACCCAGTACTTC. Amino acids: CAISESRNRGETQYF.

This CDR3 reads CASSGQGTYNEQFF. The CDR3 DNA follows: TGTGCCAGCAGCGGACAGGGGACCTACAATGAGCAGTTCTTC. The chain links TRBV9 to TRBJ2-1, with 8 bases matching TRBD1. Germline V gene sequence: CDR1 SGDLS, CDR2 YYNGEE. This CDR3 is built from 14 residues. V lost 3 bases and J lost 2; bases outside the gene matches: 1.

The chain joins TRBV5-1 to TRBJ2-5; D may be TRBD1 (5 bases). V shed 1 base and J shed 4 bases, with 14 bases lying between them. The CDR3 extends over 15 amino acids. The germline CDR1 and CDR2 sequences are SGHRS and YFSETQ. CDR3 DNA sequence: TGCGCCAGCAGCTTGCAGGGTGTGTCGGGAGAGACCCAGTACTTC. The encoded protein is CASSLQGVSGETQYF.

The chain is built from TRBV5-4 and TRBJ2-5; D possibly corresponds to TRBD1 (5 bases). The germline gives CDR1 SGHNT, CDR2 YYREEE (reference sequence). This CDR3 comprises 14 residues. The V and J ends lost 0 bases and 4 bases respectively, with 10 bases between them. CDR3 loop: CASSLDRRSETQYF. The CDR3 bases are TGTGCCAGCAGCTTGGACAGGCGGTCAGAGACCCAGTACTTC. Filled out from reference TRBV5-4 and TRBJ2-5, the complete variable domain reads ETGVTQSPTHLIKTRGQQVTLRCSSQSGHNTVSWYQQALGQGPQFIFQYYREEENGRGNFPPRFSGLQFPNYSSELNVNALELDDSALYLCASSLDRRSETQYFGPGTRLLVL.

The V call is TRBV7-9, the J call TRBJ2-2, with D unresolved. This CDR3 spans 15 amino acids. Germline CDR1 SEHNR, CDR2 FQNEAQ (reference sequence). V dropped 4 bases and J dropped 4 bases, with 13 bases sitting between them. This chain's CDR3 is CASSSRASPTGELFF. CDR3 in DNA: TGTGCCAGCAGCTCCCGGGCAAGCCCCACCGGGGAGCTGTTTTTT.

The sample holds a few counts of this clone. The DNA for the CDR3 is TGTGCTACCGTTGGCGGCCAGAACACTGAAGCTTTCTTT. Its protein is CATVGGQNTEAFF. The chain couples TRBV10-3 to TRBJ1-1, with D hard to call. The CDR3 spans 13 residues. Germline-derived CDR1 and CDR2 are ENHRY and SYGVKD.

The rearrangement uses TRBV11-1 and TRBJ2-5; a possible D gene is TRBD2 (5 bases). This CDR3 is 15 amino acids long. Trimming took off 3 bases at V and 1 base at J, with 12 bases between the two ends. Germline values: CDR1 SGHAT, CDR2 FQDESV (reference sequence). DNA of the CDR3: TGTGCCAGCAGCTTGTCCCCTAGCCCCCAAGAGACCCAGTACTTC. Its translation is CASSLSPSPQETQYF.

This clone occurred a few times. V usage is TRBV6-2 or TRBV6-3 and J usage is TRBJ1-1, with no clear D. The CDR3 runs 14 residues. Trimming pared 3 bases from V and 1 base from J, leaving 9 bases between. Germline lookup yields CDR1 MNHEY and CDR2 SVGEGT. CDR3 in amino acids: CASSYGQTNTEAFF. CDR3 DNA sequence: TGTGCCAGCAGTTATGGGCAGACGAACACTGAAGCTTTCTTT.

This clone was seen a single time. One end of the junction fails to match germline, which may point to a read error. The rearrangement links TRBV4-2 to TRBJ2-7; D is perhaps TRBD2 (7 bases). The CDR3 length is 15 residues. The germline CDR1 and CDR2 sequences are LGHNA and YNFKEQ. CDR3 coding DNA: TGTGCCAGCAGCCAAGATCAAAGGACTAGGGGGTTCTTGCACTTC. Translating it yields CASSQDQRTRGFLHF.

A few counts support this clone. This chain links TRBV7-9 with TRBJ2-5; 8 nucleotides align to TRBD2. The J segment lost 6 bases and the V segment lost 1 base, leaving 7 bases of the junction unmatched. The CDR3 is made up of 15 amino acids. Germline V gene data show CDR1 as SEHNR and CDR2 as FQNEAQ (reference sequence). The CDR3 nucleotides read TGTGCCAGCAGCTTAGGTGTACGGGAGGGACAGACCCAGTACTTC. As protein: CASSLGVREGQTQYF.